This TCR beta chain was identified in a study of blood T cell repertoires in COVID-19. Methods used by the authors: Reference gene primer amplification in the assay estimated nucleated cell counts. Using immunoSEQ multiplex PCR, the repertoire was profiled, and TCRdb retains in-frame clones only, with some absent. Clone size and V and J calls were adopted from that table, with D and trimming inferred from the DNA. The table shows some 270,000 clones, with 85% to 90% occurring only once. Germline assignment: CDR1 LNHNV and CDR2 YYDKDF (reference sequence). The CDR3 sequence is 12 residues long. Trimming left V 5 bases short and J 6 bases short, with 8 bases between.

This TCR was recovered from an older woman who had recovered from COVID-19. Input material: PBMCs or T cells enriched from blood (not recorded which). The rearrangement links TRBV15 to TRBJ1-5; D not resolved. CDR3 protein: CATSPLGQPQHF. CDR3 bases: TGTGCCACCAGCCCACTCGGTCAGCCCCAGCATTTT.